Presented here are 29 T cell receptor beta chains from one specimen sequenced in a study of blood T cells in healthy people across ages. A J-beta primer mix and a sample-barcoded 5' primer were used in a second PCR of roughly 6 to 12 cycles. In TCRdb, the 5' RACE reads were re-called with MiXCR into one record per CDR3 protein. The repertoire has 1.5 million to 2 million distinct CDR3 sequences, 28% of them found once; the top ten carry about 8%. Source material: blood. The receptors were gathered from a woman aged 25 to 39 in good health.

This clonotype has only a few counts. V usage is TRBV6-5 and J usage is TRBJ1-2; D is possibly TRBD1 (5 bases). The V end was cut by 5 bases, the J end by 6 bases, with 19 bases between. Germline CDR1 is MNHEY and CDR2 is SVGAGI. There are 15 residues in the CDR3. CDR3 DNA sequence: TGTGCCAGCAGTGCCCTCTCATCTGGGGGTAATGGCTACACCTTC. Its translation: CASSALSSGGNGYTF.

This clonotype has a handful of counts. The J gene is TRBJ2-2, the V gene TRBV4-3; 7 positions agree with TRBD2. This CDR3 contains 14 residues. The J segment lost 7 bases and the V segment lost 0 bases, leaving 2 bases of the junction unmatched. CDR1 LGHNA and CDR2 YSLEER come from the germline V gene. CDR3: CASSQDWGGGELFF. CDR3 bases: TGCGCCAGCAGCCAAGACTGGGGGGGCGGGGAGCTGTTTTTT.

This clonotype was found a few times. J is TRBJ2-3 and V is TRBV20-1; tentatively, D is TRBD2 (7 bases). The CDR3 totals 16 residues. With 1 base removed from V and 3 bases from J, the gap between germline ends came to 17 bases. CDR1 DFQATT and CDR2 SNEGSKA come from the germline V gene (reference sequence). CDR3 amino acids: CSARVPQAGATDTQYF. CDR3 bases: TGCAGTGCTAGAGTCCCGCAGGCGGGGGCGACAGATACGCAGTATTTT.

This CDR3 reads CASCPGGADTQYF. CDR3 DNA: TGTGCCAGCTGCCCCGGGGGGGCAGATACGCAGTATTTT. V usage is TRBV9 and J usage is TRBJ2-3, with 8 positions matching TRBD2. Per germline, CDR1 SGDLS and CDR2 YYNGEE. This CDR3 is built from 13 residues. V trimming: 7 bases; J trimming: 4 bases; junction bases outside the gene matches: 5.

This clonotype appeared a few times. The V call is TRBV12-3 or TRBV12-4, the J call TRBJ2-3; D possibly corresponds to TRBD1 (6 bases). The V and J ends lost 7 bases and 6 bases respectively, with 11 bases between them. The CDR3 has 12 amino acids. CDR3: CASNREGDTQYF. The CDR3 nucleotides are TGTGCCAGCAACAGGGAAGGGGATACGCAGTATTTT.

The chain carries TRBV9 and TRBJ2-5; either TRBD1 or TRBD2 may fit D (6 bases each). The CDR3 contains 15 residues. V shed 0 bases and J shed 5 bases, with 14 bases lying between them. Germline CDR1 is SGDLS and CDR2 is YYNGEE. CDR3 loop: CASSVEGGRGETQYF. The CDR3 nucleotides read TGTGCCAGCAGCGTAGAGGGGGGACGGGGGGAGACCCAGTACTTC.

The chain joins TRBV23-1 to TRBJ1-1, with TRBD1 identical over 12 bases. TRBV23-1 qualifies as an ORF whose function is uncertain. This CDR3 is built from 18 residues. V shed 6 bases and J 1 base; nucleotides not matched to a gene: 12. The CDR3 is CASRPMLGTGGKNTEAFF. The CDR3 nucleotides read TGCGCCAGCAGACCCATGTTGGGGACAGGGGGCAAGAACACTGAAGCTTTCTTT.

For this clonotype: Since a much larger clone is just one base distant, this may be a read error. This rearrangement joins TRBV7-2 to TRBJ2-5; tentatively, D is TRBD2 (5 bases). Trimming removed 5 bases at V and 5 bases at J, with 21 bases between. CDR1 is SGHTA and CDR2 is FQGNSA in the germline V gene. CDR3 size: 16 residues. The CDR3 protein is CASSQGLSGYGETQYF. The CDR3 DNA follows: TGTGCCAGCAGCCAAGGCTTGTCGGGGTATGGCGAGACCCAGTACTTC.

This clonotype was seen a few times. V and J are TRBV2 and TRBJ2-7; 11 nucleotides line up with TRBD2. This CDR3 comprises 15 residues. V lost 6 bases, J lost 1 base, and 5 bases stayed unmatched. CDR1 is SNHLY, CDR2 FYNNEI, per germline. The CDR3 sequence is CASRGSSGRSYEQYF. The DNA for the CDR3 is TGTGCCAGCAGGGGTTCTAGCGGGAGGTCCTACGAGCAGTACTTC.

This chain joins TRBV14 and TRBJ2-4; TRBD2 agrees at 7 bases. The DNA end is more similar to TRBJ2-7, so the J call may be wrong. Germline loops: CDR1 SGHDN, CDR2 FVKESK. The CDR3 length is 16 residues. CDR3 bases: TGTGCCAGCAGCCCAGGATGGTCGGGGGGTACCTACGAGCAGTACTTC. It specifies CASSPGWSGGTYEQYF.

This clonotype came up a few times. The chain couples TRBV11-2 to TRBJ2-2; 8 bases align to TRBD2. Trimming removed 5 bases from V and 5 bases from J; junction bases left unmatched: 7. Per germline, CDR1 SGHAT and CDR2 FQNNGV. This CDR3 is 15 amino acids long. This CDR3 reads CASSETSEITGELFF. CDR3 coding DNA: TGTGCCAGCAGCGAGACTAGCGAGATAACCGGGGAGCTGTTTTTT. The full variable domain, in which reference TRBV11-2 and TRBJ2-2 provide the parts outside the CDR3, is EAGVAQSPRYKIIEKRQSVAFWCNPISGHATLYWYQQILGQGPKLLIQFQNNGVVDDSQLPKDRFSAERLKGVDSTLKIQPAKLEDSAVYLCASSETSEITGELFFGEGSRLTVL.

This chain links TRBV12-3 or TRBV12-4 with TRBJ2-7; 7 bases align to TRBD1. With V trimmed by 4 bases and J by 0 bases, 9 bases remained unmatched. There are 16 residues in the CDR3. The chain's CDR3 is CASSSPGTASSYEQYF. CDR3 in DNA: TGTGCCAGCAGTTCCCCCGGGACAGCGAGCTCCTACGAGCAGTACTTC.

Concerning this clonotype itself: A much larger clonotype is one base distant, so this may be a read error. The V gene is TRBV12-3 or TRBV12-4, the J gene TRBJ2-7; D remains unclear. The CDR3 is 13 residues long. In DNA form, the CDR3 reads TGTACCAGCAGTTTAACGTTCAACTACGAGCAGTACTTC. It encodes CTSSLTFNYEQYF.

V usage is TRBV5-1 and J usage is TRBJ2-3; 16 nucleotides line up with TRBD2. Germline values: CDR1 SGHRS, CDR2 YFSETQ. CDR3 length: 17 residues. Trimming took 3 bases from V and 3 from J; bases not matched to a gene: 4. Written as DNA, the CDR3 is TGCGCCAGCAGCTACGGGACTAGCGGGAGGGTGACAGATACGCAGTATTTT. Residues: CASSYGTSGRVTDTQYF.

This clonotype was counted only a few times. CDR3 residues: CASSRKGLAGPQETQYF. CDR3 DNA: TGTGCCAGCAGCAGAAAGGGACTAGCGGGACCCCAAGAGACCCAGTACTTC. The V call is TRBV7-2, the J call TRBJ2-5; 13 nucleotides agree with TRBD2. The CDR3 is 17 residues long. Unmatched junction bases numbered 7, after V lost 5 bases and J lost 1 base. CDR1 SGHTA and CDR2 FQGNSA come from the germline V gene.

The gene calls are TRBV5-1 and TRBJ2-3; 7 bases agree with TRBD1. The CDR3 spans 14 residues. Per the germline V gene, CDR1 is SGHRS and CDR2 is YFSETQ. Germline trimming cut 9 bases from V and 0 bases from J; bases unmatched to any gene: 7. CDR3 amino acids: CATRRTGSTDTQYF. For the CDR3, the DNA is TGCGCCACCCGACGGACAGGAAGCACAGATACGCAGTATTTT.

The CDR3, as DNA: TGTGCCAGCAGTCCATCGACAGGGTCCGGGGAGCAGTACTTC. Translating it yields CASSPSTGSGEQYF. The rearrangement uses TRBV12-3 or TRBV12-4 and TRBJ2-5, with TRBD1 matching 7 bases. Trimming removed 5 bases from V and 11 bases from J; junction bases left unmatched: 14. This CDR3 has 14 amino acids.

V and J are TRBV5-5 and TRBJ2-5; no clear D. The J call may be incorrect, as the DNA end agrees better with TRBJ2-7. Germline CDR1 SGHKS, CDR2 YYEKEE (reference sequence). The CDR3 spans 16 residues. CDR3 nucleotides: TGTGCCAGCAGCTCAGGACGGAATCCCTTGACCCACGAGCAGTACTTC. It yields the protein CASSSGRNPLTHEQYF.

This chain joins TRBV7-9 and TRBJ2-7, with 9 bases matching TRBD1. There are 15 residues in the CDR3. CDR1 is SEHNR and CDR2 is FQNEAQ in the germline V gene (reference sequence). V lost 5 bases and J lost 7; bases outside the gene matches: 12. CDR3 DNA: TGTGCCAGCAGCACCCACAGGGGGCGCGACAATGAGCAGTACTTC. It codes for CASSTHRGRDNEQYF. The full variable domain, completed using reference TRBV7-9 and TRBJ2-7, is DTGVSQNPRHKITKRGQNVTFRCDPISEHNRLYWYRQTLGQGPEFLTYFQNEAQLEKSRLLSDRFSAERPKGSFSTLEIQRTEQGDSAMYLCASSTHRGRDNEQYFGPGTRLTVT.

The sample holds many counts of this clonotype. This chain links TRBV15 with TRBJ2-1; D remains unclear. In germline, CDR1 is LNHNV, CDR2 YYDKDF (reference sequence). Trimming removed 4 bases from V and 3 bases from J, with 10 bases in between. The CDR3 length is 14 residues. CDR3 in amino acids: CATSIAASYNEQFF. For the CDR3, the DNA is TGTGCCACCAGCATCGCGGCGAGCTACAATGAGCAGTTCTTC.

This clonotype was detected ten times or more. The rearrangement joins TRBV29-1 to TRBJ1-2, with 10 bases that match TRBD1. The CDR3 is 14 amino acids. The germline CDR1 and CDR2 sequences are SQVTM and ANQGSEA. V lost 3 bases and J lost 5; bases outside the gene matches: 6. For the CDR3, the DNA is TGCAGCGTTGAGACCGGGACAGGGGTTTATGGCTACACCTTC. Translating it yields CSVETGTGVYGYTF.

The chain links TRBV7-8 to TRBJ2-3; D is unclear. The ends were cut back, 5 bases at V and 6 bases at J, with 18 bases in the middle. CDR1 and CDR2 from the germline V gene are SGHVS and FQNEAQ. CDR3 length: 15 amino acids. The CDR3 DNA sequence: TGTGCCAGCAGCGCAGAATATTCGAACAGCGATACGCAGTATTTT. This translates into CASSAEYSNSDTQYF.

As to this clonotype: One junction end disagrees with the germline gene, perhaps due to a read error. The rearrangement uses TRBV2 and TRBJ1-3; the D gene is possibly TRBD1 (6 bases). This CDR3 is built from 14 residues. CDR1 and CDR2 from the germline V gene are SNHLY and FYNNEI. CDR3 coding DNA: TGTGCCATCAGTGCGGGACACTCTGGAAACACCATATATTTT. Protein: CAISAGHSGNTIYF.

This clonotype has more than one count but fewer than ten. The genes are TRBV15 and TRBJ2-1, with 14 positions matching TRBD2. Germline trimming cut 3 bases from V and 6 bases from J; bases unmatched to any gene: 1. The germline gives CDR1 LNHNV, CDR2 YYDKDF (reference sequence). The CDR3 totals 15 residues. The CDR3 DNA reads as TGTGCCACCAGCAGGGGACTAGCGGGAGTCAATGAGCAGTTCTTC. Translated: CATSRGLAGVNEQFF. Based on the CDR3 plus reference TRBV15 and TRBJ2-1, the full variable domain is DAMVIQNPRYQVTQFGKPVTLSCSQTLNHNVMYWYQQKSSQAPKLLFHYYDKDFNNEADTPDNFQSRRPNTSFCFLDIRSPGLGDTAMYLCATSRGLAGVNEQFFGPGTRLTVL.

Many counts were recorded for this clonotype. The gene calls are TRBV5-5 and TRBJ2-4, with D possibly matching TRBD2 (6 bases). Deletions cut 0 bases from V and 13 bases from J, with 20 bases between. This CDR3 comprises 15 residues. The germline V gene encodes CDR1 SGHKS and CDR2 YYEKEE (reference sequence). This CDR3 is CASSLADSRTNEQYF. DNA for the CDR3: TGTGCCAGCAGCTTGGCCGACTCTCGGACTAATGAGCAGTACTTC.

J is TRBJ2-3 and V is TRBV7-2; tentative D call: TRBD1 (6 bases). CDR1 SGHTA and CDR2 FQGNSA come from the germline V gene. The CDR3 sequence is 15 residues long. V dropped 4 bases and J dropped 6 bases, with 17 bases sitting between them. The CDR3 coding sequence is TGTGCCAGCAGCTCTGACAGGTCTACTCCCGATACGCAGTATTTT. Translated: CASSSDRSTPDTQYF.

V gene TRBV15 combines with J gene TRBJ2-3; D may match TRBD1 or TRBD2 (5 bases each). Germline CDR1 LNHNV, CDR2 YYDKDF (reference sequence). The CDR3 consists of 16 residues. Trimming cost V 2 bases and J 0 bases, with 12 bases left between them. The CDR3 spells CATSRSGASSTDTQYF. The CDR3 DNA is TGTGCCACCAGCAGATCCGGGGCCTCTAGCACAGATACGCAGTATTTT.

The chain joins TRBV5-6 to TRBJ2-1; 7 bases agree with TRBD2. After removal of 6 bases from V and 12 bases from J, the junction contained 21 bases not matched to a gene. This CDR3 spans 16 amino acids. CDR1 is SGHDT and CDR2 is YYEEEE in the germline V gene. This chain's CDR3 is CASTPDPAGDPRGQFF. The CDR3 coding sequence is TGTGCCAGCACCCCTGACCCGGCGGGGGACCCTAGGGGGCAGTTCTTC.

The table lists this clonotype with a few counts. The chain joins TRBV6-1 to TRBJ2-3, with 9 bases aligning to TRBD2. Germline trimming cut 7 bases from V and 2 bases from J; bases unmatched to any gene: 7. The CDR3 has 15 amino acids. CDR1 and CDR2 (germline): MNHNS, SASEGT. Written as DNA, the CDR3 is TGTGCCAGCATCCTAGCGGGGTCCAACACAGATACGCAGTATTTT. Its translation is CASILAGSNTDTQYF.